This T cell receptor beta chain comes out of a study of human T cells and chemical hapten exposure. Regarding the study as a whole: Alopecia in the donors means their immune response may deviate from healthy people's.

The sample holds many counts of this clonotype. The antigen is unknown. Time point of the sample: pre-sensitization, week 0. Treatment specified: therapeutic diphenylcyclopropenone sensitization with weekly scalp DPC. TCRdb processed the RACE reads anew with MiXCR; each CDR3 protein has one entry. The sample consists of about 380,000 distinct CDR3 sequences, around 5.5% of them appearing once. Germline V gene lookup returns CDR1 SGHTA and CDR2 FQGNSA. This CDR3 is 14 amino acids long. V was pared by 7 bases and J by 5 bases, with 15 bases between. The chain recombines TRBV7-2 with TRBJ2-1; no clear D. The sequencing used whole blood, collected in connection with sensitization to the hapten diphenylcyclopropenone (DPC). The clonotype originates from a woman aged 50 to 60 with alopecia areata. Some clones in this sample may be carry-over from other donors' samples. The CDR3 protein is CASTPLNEDNEQFF. The DNA of the CDR3 is TGTGCCAGCACCCCCCTGAATGAGGACAATGAGCAGTTCTTC.